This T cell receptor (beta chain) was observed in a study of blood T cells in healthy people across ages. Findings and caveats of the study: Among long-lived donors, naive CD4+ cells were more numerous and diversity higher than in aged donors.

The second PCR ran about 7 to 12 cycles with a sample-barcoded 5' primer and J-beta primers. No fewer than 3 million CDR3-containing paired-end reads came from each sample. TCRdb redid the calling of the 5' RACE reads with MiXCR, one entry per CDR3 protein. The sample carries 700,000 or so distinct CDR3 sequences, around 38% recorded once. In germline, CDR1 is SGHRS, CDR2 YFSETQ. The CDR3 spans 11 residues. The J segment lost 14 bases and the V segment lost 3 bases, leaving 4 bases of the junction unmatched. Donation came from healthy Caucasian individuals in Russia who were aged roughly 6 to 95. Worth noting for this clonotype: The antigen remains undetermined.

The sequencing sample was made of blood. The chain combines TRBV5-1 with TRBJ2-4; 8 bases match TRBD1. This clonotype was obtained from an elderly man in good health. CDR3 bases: TGCGCCAGCAGCTCGGGACAGGTCGAGTACTTC. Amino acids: CASSSGQVEYF.